This TCR beta chain was retrieved from a study of T cells after yellow fever vaccination. As regards this clonotype: This may arise from a read error, as a much more abundant clone is one base away.

TCRdb re-called the 5' RACE reads with MiXCR, one entry per CDR3 protein. The top ten clones hold 0.4% to 0.55% of a sample with 300,000 or so distinct CDR3 sequences, approximately 12% of them seen once. CDR3 size: 15 residues. Germline V gene data show CDR1 as ENHRY and CDR2 as SYGVKD. Trimming took off 5 bases at V and 7 bases at J, with 18 bases between the two ends. The clonotype comes from a man aged 30 to 45 who received the YFV17D yellow fever vaccine. The sequencing used CD4+ T cells sorted from PBMCs, collected 45 days after the yellow fever booster vaccination. The rearrangement links TRBV10-3 to TRBJ2-1; D unclear. CDR3 nucleotides: TGTGCCATCAGTAAGCCGAGGACCACTCAAAATGAGCAGTTCTTC. This sequence encodes CAISKPRTTQNEQFF.